The 29 T cell receptor beta chains presented below share a single source sample, sequenced in a study of T-cell reconstitution after alpha-beta-depleted transplantation in children. It was with unique molecular identifiers that the TCRbeta library was prepared. TCRdb passed the PCR reads through MiXCR, listing each CDR3 protein once. The sample carries about a million distinct CDR3 sequences, around 30% recorded once. The sequencing here drew on PBMCs, mostly from graft donor cells, taken 360 days after TCRalphabeta/CD19-depleted stem cell transplant. The source is a boy under two years old who had a stem cell transplant for SCID, so the T cells may come from the graft donor.

This clonotype was observed a handful of times. The gene calls are TRBV24-1 and TRBJ2-3, with TRBD1 matching 9 bases. Per germline, CDR1 KGHDR and CDR2 SFDVKD. The CDR3 length is 12 residues. The junction had 3 bases not matched to a gene; V was cut back by 3 bases and J by 12 bases. CDR3 coding DNA: TGTGCCACCAGTGATGGGACAGGGTACCAGTATTTT. Its protein product is CATSDGTGYQYF.

This clonotype was seen repeatedly, ten times or more. This chain joins TRBV12-3 or TRBV12-4 and TRBJ1-5; 9 bases line up with TRBD1. CDR3 length equals 13 residues. V was pared by 5 bases and J by 4 bases, with 0 bases of the junction left unmatched. The CDR3, as DNA: TGTGCCAGCAGTGGGACAGGGAATCAGCCCCAGCATTTT. It codes for CASSGTGNQPQHF.

CDR3 nucleotides: TGTGCCAGCAGCTTAACTGGACAGGCCCCGAACACTGAAGCTTTCTTT. It is translated as CASSLTGQAPNTEAFF. The chain has TRBV7-9 and TRBJ1-1; 7 bases match TRBD1. The CDR3 contains 16 residues. Trimming removed 2 bases from V and 1 base from J; junction bases left unmatched: 7. Per germline, CDR1 SEHNR and CDR2 FQNEAQ (reference sequence).

This clonotype has only a few counts. V and J are TRBV3-1 and TRBJ1-2, with 7 bases fitting TRBD1. V lost 4 bases, J lost 8 bases, and 10 bases stayed unmatched. The CDR3 sequence is 14 residues long. Germline CDR1 and CDR2: LGHDT and YNNKEL (reference sequence). CDR3 nucleotide sequence: TGTGCCAGCAGCCCGGAAGACAGGGCGGGGGGCTACACCTTC. Its protein product is CASSPEDRAGGYTF.

The CDR3: CASSLMAQPQHF. The CDR3 DNA is TGTGCCAGCAGCCTAATGGCGCAGCCCCAGCATTTT. V gene TRBV16 combines with J gene TRBJ1-5; D call uncertain. This CDR3 has 12 amino acids. Germline CDR1 is KGHSY and CDR2 is FQNENV. Trimming removed 4 bases from V and 7 bases from J, with 8 bases in between.

Only a few counts were recorded for this clonotype. The V gene is TRBV29-1, the J gene TRBJ1-6, with 10 bases aligning to TRBD1. Germline CDR1 SQVTM, CDR2 ANQGSEA. The CDR3 contains 14 residues. The trim removed 6 bases at V and 6 bases at J, leaving 5 bases unmatched. The CDR3 sequence: CSVGTGAANSPLHF. DNA of the CDR3: TGCAGCGTCGGGACAGGGGCTGCTAATTCACCCCTCCACTTT.

V is TRBV28 and J is TRBJ1-1; 9 positions match TRBD1. This CDR3 spans 14 amino acids. The V and J ends lost 4 bases and 11 bases, in that order; junction bases with no gene match: 11. Germline V gene sequence: CDR1 MDHEN, CDR2 SYDVKM. CDR3 sequence reads: CASSWGTGTQGAFF. DNA of the CDR3: TGTGCCAGCAGTTGGGGGACAGGGACGCAAGGGGCTTTCTTT.

The chain has TRBV4-3 and TRBJ2-3, with D perhaps TRBD2 (6 bases). With 0 bases removed from V and 3 bases from J, the gap between germline ends came to 7 bases. This CDR3 comprises 14 residues. Germline-derived CDR1 and CDR2 are LGHNA and YSLEER. The CDR3 loop reads CASSQDGGTDTQYF. The CDR3 DNA follows: TGCGCCAGCAGCCAAGATGGAGGGACAGATACGCAGTATTTT.

In its sample, this clonotype was seen a few times. The chain links TRBV9 to TRBJ2-3, with 12 bases fitting TRBD1. Germline V CDR1 and CDR2: SGDLS, YYNGEE. Germline trimming cut 2 bases from V and 6 bases from J; bases unmatched to any gene: 4. The CDR3 is made up of 15 amino acids. CDR3 region: CASSVPGQGADTQYF. The CDR3 bases are TGTGCCAGCAGCGTCCCGGGACAGGGGGCGGATACGCAGTATTTT. The variable domain in full, completed from reference TRBV9 and TRBJ2-3, reads DSGVTQTPKHLITATGQRVTLRCSPRSGDLSVYWYQQSLDQGLQFLIQYYNGEERAKGNILERFSAQQFPDLHSELNLSSLELGDSALYFCASSVPGQGADTQYFGPGTRLTVL.

In regard to this clonotype: An end of the junction differs from the germline gene, which may be a read error. V gene TRBV7-2 combines with J gene TRBJ1-2; 7 bases are shared with TRBD1. This CDR3 has 15 amino acids. CDR1 is SGHTA, CDR2 FQGNSA, per germline. CDR3 amino acids: CASSLYQGSRPGQIF. The CDR3, as DNA: TGTGCCAGCAGCTTGTATCAGGGCTCTAGGCCGGGACAGATCTTC.

A note on this clonotype: An end of the junction differs from the germline gene, which may be a read error. CDR3 coding DNA: TGCGCCAGCAGCGTGAGCGGGACGCTTGGCGGGATCTTT. Its protein product is CASSVSGTLGGIF. The V and J genes are TRBV5-1 and TRBJ1-1, with D possibly TRBD1 on 5 matching bases. Germline CDR1 is SGHRS and CDR2 is YFSETQ. The CDR3 consists of 13 residues.

This rearrangement joins TRBV15 to TRBJ1-2, with 7 positions matching TRBD1. The CDR3 is made up of 15 amino acids. CDR1 and CDR2 (germline): LNHNV, YYDKDF (reference sequence). V shed 5 bases and J 5 bases; nucleotides not matched to a gene: 11. The CDR3 DNA reads TGTGCCACCAGCGCTGACGGACAGGACTTTTATGGCTACACCTTC. Protein: CATSADGQDFYGYTF.

The chain is built from TRBV25-1 and TRBJ2-6; D is possibly TRBD2 (5 bases). Trimming left V 4 bases short and J 0 bases short, with 10 bases between. CDR1 is MGHDK and CDR2 is SYGVNS in the germline V gene. The CDR3 covers 16 residues. The CDR3 region is CASSGRFGSGANVLTF. Written as DNA, the CDR3 is TGTGCCAGCAGTGGGAGGTTTGGCTCTGGGGCCAACGTCCTGACTTTC.

This chain links TRBV1 with TRBJ2-7. TRBV1 is a recognized pseudogene. CDR3 length: 15 residues. CDR3 DNA sequence: TGCACCAGCAGCCAAACCCACAGGGACTCCTACGAGCAGTACTTC. Protein product: CTSSQTHRDSYEQYF.

This clonotype was detected only a few times. The V and J genes are TRBV5-1 and TRBJ2-7; TRBD1 aligns across 8 bases. V was pared by 4 bases and J by 5 bases, with 8 bases of the junction left unmatched. Germline V gives CDR1 SGHRS, CDR2 YFSETQ. CDR3 length equals 14 residues. The CDR3 DNA reads TGCGCCAGCAGCCCGGACAGGGAGGCAGACGAGCAGTACTTC. The encoded protein is CASSPDREADEQYF.

This clonotype came up a few times. The chain couples TRBV28 to TRBJ1-5; D unresolved. CDR1 is MDHEN and CDR2 is SYDVKM in the germline V gene. This CDR3 contains 13 residues. The DNA of the CDR3 is TGTGCGGCATATTCGGCCACGAATCAGCCCCAGCATTTT. This translates into CAAYSATNQPQHF.

This clonotype was found a few times. The CDR3 loop reads CSASTGRNEQYF. In DNA form, the CDR3 reads TGCAGTGCTAGCACAGGGCGCAACGAGCAGTACTTC. The rearrangement joins TRBV20-1 to TRBJ2-7; the D gene is possibly TRBD1 (6 bases). The germline gives CDR1 DFQATT, CDR2 SNEGSKA (reference sequence). This CDR3 is 12 amino acids long. Between the trimmed V and J ends, which lost 3 bases and 5 bases, there was a span of 11 bases.

This clonotype appeared a few times. J is TRBJ2-7 and V is TRBV7-2, with unresolved D. V was shortened by 5 bases and J by 2 bases, with 10 bases between the two germline ends. CDR3 size: 13 residues. Germline V lookup: CDR1 SGHTA, CDR2 FQGNSA. CDR3 in DNA: TGTGCCAGCAGCATCAGGCGAACCTACGAGCAGTACTTC. Amino acid sequence: CASSIRRTYEQYF. The variable domain in full, completed from reference TRBV7-2 and TRBJ2-7, reads GAGVSQSPSNKVTEKGKDVELRCDPISGHTALYWYRQSLGQGLEFLIYFQGNSAPDKSGLPSDRFSAERTGGSVSTLTIQRTQQEDSAVYLCASSIRRTYEQYFGPGTRLTVT.

This chain connects TRBV12-3 or TRBV12-4 to TRBJ2-2; 11 nucleotides agree with TRBD2. V gave up 6 bases and J gave up 4 bases; unmatched junction bases: 4. CDR3 length: 15 residues. The CDR3 sequence: CASRPLAGGTGELFF. For the CDR3, the DNA is TGTGCCAGCAGACCTCTAGCGGGGGGCACCGGGGAGCTGTTTTTT.

The chain carries TRBV20-1 and TRBJ2-7; D may correspond to TRBD1 or TRBD2 (5 bases each). The CDR3 has 14 residues. Germline V gene lookup returns CDR1 DFQATT and CDR2 SNEGSKA (reference sequence). V was trimmed by 3 bases and J by 6 bases, leaving 18 bases between them. The CDR3 loop reads CSASWPAGGGEQYF. The CDR3 bases are TGCAGTGCTAGTTGGCCGGCGGGTGGGGGCGAGCAGTACTTC.

The chain carries TRBV20-1 and TRBJ1-6, with 9 bases identical to TRBD1. V trimming: 2 bases; J trimming: 7 bases; junction bases outside the gene matches: 9. CDR1 and CDR2 (germline): DFQATT, SNEGSKA (reference sequence). This CDR3 is 16 amino acids long. This chain's CDR3 is CSARWGTGIRNSPLHF. CDR3 in DNA: TGCAGTGCTAGATGGGGGACAGGGATTCGGAATTCACCCCTCCACTTT.

This clonotype showed up just a few times. The chain has TRBV4-2 and TRBJ2-7; TRBD1 might be the D (5 bases). Trimming cost V 4 bases and J 3 bases, with 10 bases left between them. CDR3 length: 13 residues. The germline CDR1 and CDR2 sequences are LGHNA and YNFKEQ. DNA of the CDR3: TGTGCCAGCAGCCCACAACAGGACTACGAGCAGTACTTC. This translates into CASSPQQDYEQYF.

This clonotype was seen only a few times. This chain uses TRBV5-1 with TRBJ2-5; perhaps TRBD1 as D (7 bases). V was clipped by 4 bases and J by 5 bases, with 9 bases between them. In germline, CDR1 is SGHRS, CDR2 YFSETQ. This CDR3 region has 12 residues. CDR3 protein: CASSAGQETQYF. CDR3 DNA sequence: TGCGCCAGCAGCGCGGGACAGGAGACCCAGTACTTC.

This clonotype was found a few times. The J gene is TRBJ2-3, the V gene TRBV7-9, with 8 nucleotides matching TRBD2. CDR3 length: 15 residues. The ends lost 4 bases at V and 5 bases at J; junction bases unmatched: 8. Germline lookup yields CDR1 SEHNR and CDR2 FQNEAQ (reference sequence). The CDR3 reads CASSSGIREGDTQYF. CDR3 nucleotide sequence: TGTGCCAGCAGCTCCGGAATCCGGGAGGGAGATACGCAGTATTTT.

This clonotype was seen only a few times. The chain combines TRBV25-1 with TRBJ2-5; 9 nucleotides match TRBD1. The CDR3 contains 17 residues. V was clipped by 1 base and J by 6 bases; unmatched bases: 12. Germline V gene lookup returns CDR1 MGHDK and CDR2 SYGVNS. CDR3 region: CASSEWGTGSAKKTQYF. The CDR3 bases are TGTGCCAGCAGTGAATGGGGGACAGGGAGTGCCAAGAAGACCCAGTACTTC.

This clonotype was observed once. The rearrangement uses TRBV25-1 and TRBJ1-5; D gene uncertain. CDR1 is MGHDK, CDR2 SYGVNS, per germline. This CDR3 region has 17 residues. Trimming pared 7 bases from V and 2 bases from J, leaving 21 bases between. The chain's CDR3 is CASTRGIVWSGNQPQHF. The CDR3 bases are TGTGCCAGCACCCGAGGTATCGTATGGAGTGGCAATCAGCCCCAGCATTTT. Based on the CDR3 plus reference TRBV25-1 and TRBJ1-5, the full variable domain is EADIYQTPRYLVIGTGKKITLECSQTMGHDKMYWYQQDPGMELHLIHYSYGVNSTEKGDLSSESTVSRIRTEHFPLTLESARPSHTSQYLCASTRGIVWSGNQPQHFGDGTRLSIL.

This clonotype occurred many times. The chain has TRBV5-1 and TRBJ2-1, with a weak D call TRBD2 (6 bases). There are 16 residues in the CDR3. From germline, CDR1 is SGHRS and CDR2 YFSETQ. Between the trimmed V and J ends, which lost 2 bases and 5 bases, there was a span of 17 bases. CDR3 bases: TGCGCCAGCAGCTTAGGAGGGAAAGGCTTTAACAATGAGCAGTTCTTC. Translated, it gives CASSLGGKGFNNEQFF.

The chain couples TRBV12-3 or TRBV12-4 to TRBJ2-1; 7 nucleotides align to TRBD1. The junction had 5 bases not matched to a gene; V was cut back by 4 bases and J by 2 bases. This CDR3 contains 15 residues. This chain's CDR3 is CASSSNRGAYNEQFF. The CDR3, as DNA: TGTGCCAGCAGTTCAAACAGGGGAGCCTACAATGAGCAGTTCTTC.

The chain combines TRBV5-1 with TRBJ2-3; TRBD1 agrees at 11 bases. The V segment lost 2 bases and the J segment 6 bases; nucleotides outside the gene matches: 8. The germline V gene has CDR1 SGHRS and CDR2 YFSETQ. This CDR3 spans 16 amino acids. CDR3 sequence: CASSLGRTGGADTQYF. Written as DNA, the CDR3 is TGCGCCAGCAGCTTAGGTCGGACAGGGGGCGCGGATACGCAGTATTTT.